The clone carrying this T cell receptor (beta chain) was observed once. This entry belongs to a study of control samples from healthy donors and cancer patients. Germline loops: CDR1 GTSNPN, CDR2 SVGIG (reference sequence). The CDR3 runs 11 residues. V lost 5 bases and J lost 6, with 7 bases in between. This table comes from immunoSEQ multiplex PCR, and its TCRdb copy is limited to in-frame clones, with some not included. In the table there are about 140,000 clones, 85% to 90% of which are singletons. The sample consisted of blood. The sequence came from a man aged 18 to 30 in good health. The rearrangement uses TRBV30 and TRBJ2-2; no firm D call. CDR3 residues: CAWRWSGELFF. The CDR3 nucleotides read TGTGCCTGGCGTTGGTCCGGGGAGCTGTTTTTT.